The 3 T cell receptor beta chains in this list originate from one sample, sequenced in a study of post-analysis software for immune sequencing data. Antigens of these TCRs are unknown. Unique molecular identifiers had been added to the TCR beta cDNA libraries. Each CDR3 protein is one row after TCRdb ran MiXCR on the PCR reads. The sample has about half a million distinct CDR3 sequences, 34% seen once; the top ten hold 4.5% to 7.5%. Overall study findings and caveats: Controls had lower frequencies than patients of 4 or 5 TRBV segments, which included TRBV5-6, TRBV5-1 and TRBV20-1.

Sequencing used blood. Receptor source: a girl aged 2-17 years with multiple sclerosis.

A few counts support this clonotype. This rearrangement joins TRBV7-8 to TRBJ1-2; 7 bases align to TRBD1. The J segment lost 9 bases and the V segment lost 1 base, leaving 11 bases of the junction unmatched. The CDR3 sequence is 15 residues long. Per germline, CDR1 SGHVS and CDR2 FQNEAQ. DNA of the CDR3: TGTGCCAGCAGCTTAGGATCCGGGACAGCTTTACGCTACACCTTC. Its translation: CASSLGSGTALRYTF.

The rearrangement uses TRBV4-1 and TRBJ2-1; D gene unclear. Per the germline V gene, CDR1 is MGHRA and CDR2 is YSYEKL. The CDR3 totals 16 residues. With 3 bases removed from V and 2 bases from J, the gap between germline ends came to 14 bases. The CDR3 DNA follows: TGCGCCAGCAGCCAGGAGACTGGTTACCCCTACAATGAGCAGTTCTTC. Protein sequence: CASSQETGYPYNEQFF.

This chain connects TRBV29-1 to TRBJ2-3; 14 bases are a match to TRBD2. Trimming took 6 bases from V and 5 from J; bases not matched to a gene: 10. CDR3 length: 16 amino acids. The germline V gene encodes CDR1 SQVTM and CDR2 ANQGSEA. CDR3 in amino acids: CSVGRLAGGPGDTQYF. The CDR3 DNA reads as TGCAGCGTGGGTAGACTAGCGGGAGGGCCCGGAGATACGCAGTATTTT.